The 8 T cell receptor beta chains listed next were all sequenced from one sample in a study of blood T cell repertoires in COVID-19. The protocol was immunoSEQ multiplex PCR, while the TCRdb copy is restricted to in-frame clones and leaves out a portion. In the table there are just over 650,000 clones, about 87% of which are singletons. The specimen sequenced was peripheral blood. These receptors were obtained from a woman aged 18-35 years with acute or convalescent COVID-19.

This chain links TRBV30 with TRBJ1-2, with D perhaps matching TRBD1 (5 bases). The V end was cut by 1 base, the J end by 7 bases, with 7 bases between. Germline assignment: CDR1 GTSNPN and CDR2 SVGIG (reference sequence). There are 11 residues in the CDR3. CDR3 in DNA: TGTGCCTGGAGTGGTAGGGGTGGCTACACCTTC. Translating it yields CAWSGRGGYTF.

The chain couples TRBV7-2 to TRBJ1-1; tentatively, D is TRBD1 (6 bases). Germline CDR1 reads SGHTA; CDR2 reads FQGNSA. The CDR3 covers 14 residues. V was cut by 6 bases and J by 1 base, with 12 bases left in between. The CDR3 here is CASRPTGTNTEAFF. CDR3 sequence (DNA): TGTGCCAGCAGACCCACAGGGACGAACACTGAAGCTTTCTTT.

This chain uses TRBV6-2 or TRBV6-3 with TRBJ1-4, with no clear D. Deletions cut 2 bases from V and 7 bases from J, with 17 bases between. The germline V gene encodes CDR1 MNHEY and CDR2 SVGEGT. The CDR3 sequence is 16 residues long. As DNA, the CDR3 is TGTGCCAGCAGTTACGCAACTAGCGCCAGACGTGAAAAACTGTTTTTT. It specifies CASSYATSARREKLFF.

The CDR3: CASSQLEVSRKLFF. As DNA, the CDR3 is TGCGCCAGCAGCCAGCTGGAGGTCAGTCGGAAACTGTTTTTT. This chain links TRBV4-1 with TRBJ1-4; D is ambiguous. CDR1 is MGHRA and CDR2 is YSYEKL in the germline V gene. The CDR3 consists of 14 residues. The V and J ends lost 3 bases and 11 bases respectively, with 16 bases between them.

In DNA, the CDR3 is TGTGCCAGCGACGGCAGGGGTTTAGGCGGGGAGCTGTTTTTT. Protein sequence: CASDGRGLGGELFF. The genes are TRBV9 and TRBJ2-2; tentatively, D is TRBD1 (6 bases). Germline CDR1 SGDLS, CDR2 YYNGEE. The CDR3 covers 14 residues. Trimming stripped 7 bases from V and 7 bases from J, with 17 bases between.

The chain is built from TRBV3-1 (or the pseudogene TRBV3-2) and TRBJ1-2; 7 bases fit TRBD1. CDR3 length equals 14 residues. CDR1 and CDR2 from the germline V gene are LGHDT and YNNKEL (reference sequence). V shed 4 bases, J shed 4 bases, and the junction held 6 bases outside the gene matches. The CDR3 region is CASSRGTALYGYTF. For the CDR3, the DNA is TGTGCCAGCAGCCGCGGGACAGCACTCTATGGCTACACCTTC.

This chain joins TRBV3-1 (or the pseudogene TRBV3-2) and TRBJ2-6, with 7 nucleotides matching TRBD1. Germline trimming cut 4 bases from V and 0 bases from J; bases unmatched to any gene: 9. Germline lookup yields CDR1 LGHDT and CDR2 YNNKEL (reference sequence). The CDR3 has 18 amino acids. The CDR3 loop is CASSLTGQHYSGANVLTF. CDR3 coding DNA: TGTGCCAGCAGCCTTACGGGACAGCACTACTCTGGGGCCAACGTCCTGACTTTC.

The chain carries TRBV24-1 and TRBJ1-1; the match to TRBD1 covers 7 bases. V was pared by 9 bases and J by 9 bases, with 12 bases of the junction left unmatched. Germline V CDR1 and CDR2: KGHDR, SFDVKD. The CDR3 has 13 residues. CDR3 region: CATRLFRDSQAFF. The CDR3 region has the DNA TGTGCCACCCGGCTTTTCCGGGACAGTCAAGCTTTCTTT.